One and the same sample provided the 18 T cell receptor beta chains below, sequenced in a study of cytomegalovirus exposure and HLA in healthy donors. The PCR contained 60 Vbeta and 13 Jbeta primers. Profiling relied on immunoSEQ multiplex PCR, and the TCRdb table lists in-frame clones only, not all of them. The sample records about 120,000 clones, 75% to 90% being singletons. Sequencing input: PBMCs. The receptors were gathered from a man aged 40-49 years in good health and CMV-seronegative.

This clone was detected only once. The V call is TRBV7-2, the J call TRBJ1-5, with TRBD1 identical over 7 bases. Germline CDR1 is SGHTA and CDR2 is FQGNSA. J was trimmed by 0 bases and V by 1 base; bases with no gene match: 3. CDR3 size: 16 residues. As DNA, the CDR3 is TGTGCCAGCAGCTTAGTGGGACAGCCTAGCAATCAGCCCCAGCATTTT. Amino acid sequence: CASSLVGQPSNQPQHF.

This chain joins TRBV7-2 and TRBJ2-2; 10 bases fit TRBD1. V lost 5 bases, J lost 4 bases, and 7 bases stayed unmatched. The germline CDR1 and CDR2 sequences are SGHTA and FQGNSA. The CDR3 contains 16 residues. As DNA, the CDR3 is TGTGCCAGCAGCACGAGGAGGACAGGGGGCACCGGGGAGCTGTTTTTT. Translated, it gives CASSTRRTGGTGELFF.

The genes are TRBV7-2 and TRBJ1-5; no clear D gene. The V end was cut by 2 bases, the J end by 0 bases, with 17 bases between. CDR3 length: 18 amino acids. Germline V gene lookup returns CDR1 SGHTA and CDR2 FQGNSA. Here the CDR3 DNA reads TGTGCCAGCAGCTTAAATATGTACTCGGTTTATAGCAATCAGCCCCAGCATTTT. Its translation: CASSLNMYSVYSNQPQHF. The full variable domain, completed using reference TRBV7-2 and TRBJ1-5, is GAGVSQSPSNKVTEKGKDVELRCDPISGHTALYWYRQSLGQGLEFLIYFQGNSAPDKSGLPSDRFSAERTGGSVSTLTIQRTQQEDSAVYLCASSLNMYSVYSNQPQHFGDGTRLSIL.

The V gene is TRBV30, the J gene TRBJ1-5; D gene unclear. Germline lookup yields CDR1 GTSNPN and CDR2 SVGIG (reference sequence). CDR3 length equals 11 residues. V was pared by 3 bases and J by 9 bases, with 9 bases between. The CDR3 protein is CAWSGEGPQHF. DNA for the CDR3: TGTGCCTGGAGCGGGGAAGGGCCCCAGCATTTT.

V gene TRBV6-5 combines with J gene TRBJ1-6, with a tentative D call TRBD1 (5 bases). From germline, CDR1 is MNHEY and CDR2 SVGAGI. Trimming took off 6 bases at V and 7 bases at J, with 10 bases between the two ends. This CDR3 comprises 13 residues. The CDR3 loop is CASRNGGNSPLHF. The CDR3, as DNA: TGTGCCAGCAGAAACGGGGGGAATTCACCCCTCCACTTT.

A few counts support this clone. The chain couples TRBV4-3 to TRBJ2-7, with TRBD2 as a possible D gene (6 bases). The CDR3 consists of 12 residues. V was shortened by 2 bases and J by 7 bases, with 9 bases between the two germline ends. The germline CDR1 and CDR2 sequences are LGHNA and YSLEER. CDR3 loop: CASSQRLVEQYF. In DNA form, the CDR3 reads TGCGCCAGCAGCCAAAGACTAGTGGAGCAGTACTTC.

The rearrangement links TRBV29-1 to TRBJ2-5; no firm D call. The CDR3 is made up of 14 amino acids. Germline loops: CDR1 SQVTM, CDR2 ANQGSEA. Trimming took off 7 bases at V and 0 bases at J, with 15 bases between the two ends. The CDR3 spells CSGRLLEYQETQYF. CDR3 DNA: TGCAGCGGCCGACTCTTGGAGTACCAAGAGACCCAGTACTTC. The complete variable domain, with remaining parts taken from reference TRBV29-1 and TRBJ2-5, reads SAVISQKPSRDICQRGTSLTIQCQVDSQVTMMFWYRQQPGQSLTLIATANQGSEATYESGFVIDKFPISRPNLTFSTLTVSNMSPEDSSIYLCSGRLLEYQETQYFGPGTRLLVL.

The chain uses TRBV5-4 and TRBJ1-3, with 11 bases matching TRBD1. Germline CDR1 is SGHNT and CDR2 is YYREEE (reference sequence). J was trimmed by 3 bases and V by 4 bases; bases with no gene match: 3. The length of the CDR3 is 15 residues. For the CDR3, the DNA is TGTGCCAGCAGCGCGGGACAGGGGGGTGGAAACACCATATATTTT. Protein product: CASSAGQGGGNTIYF.

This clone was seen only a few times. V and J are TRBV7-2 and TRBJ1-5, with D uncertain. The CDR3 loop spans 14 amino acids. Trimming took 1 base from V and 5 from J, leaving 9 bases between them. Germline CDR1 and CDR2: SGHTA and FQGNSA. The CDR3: CASSLGSLDQPQHF. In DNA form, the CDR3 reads TGTGCCAGCAGCTTAGGCAGCCTAGATCAGCCCCAGCATTTT.

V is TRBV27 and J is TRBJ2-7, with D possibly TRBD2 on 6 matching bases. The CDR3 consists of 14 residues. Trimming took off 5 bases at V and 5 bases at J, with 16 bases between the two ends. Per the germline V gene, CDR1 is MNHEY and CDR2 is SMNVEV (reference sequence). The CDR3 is CASSNPGLTDEQYF. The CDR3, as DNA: TGTGCCAGCAGTAACCCGGGACTCACCGACGAGCAGTACTTC.

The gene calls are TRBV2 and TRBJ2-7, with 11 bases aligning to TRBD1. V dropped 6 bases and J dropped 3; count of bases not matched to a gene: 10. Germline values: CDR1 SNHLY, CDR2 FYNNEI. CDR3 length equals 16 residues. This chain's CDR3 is CASSPGTGGRIYEQYF. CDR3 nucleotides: TGTGCCAGCAGCCCCGGGACAGGGGGGCGTATCTACGAGCAGTACTTC.

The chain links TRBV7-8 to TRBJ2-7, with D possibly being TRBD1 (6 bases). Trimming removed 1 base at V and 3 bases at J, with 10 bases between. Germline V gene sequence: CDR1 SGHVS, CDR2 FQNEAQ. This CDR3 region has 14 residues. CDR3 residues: CASSLGGGVYEQYF. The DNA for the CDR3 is TGTGCCAGCAGCTTAGGAGGGGGAGTCTACGAGCAGTACTTC.

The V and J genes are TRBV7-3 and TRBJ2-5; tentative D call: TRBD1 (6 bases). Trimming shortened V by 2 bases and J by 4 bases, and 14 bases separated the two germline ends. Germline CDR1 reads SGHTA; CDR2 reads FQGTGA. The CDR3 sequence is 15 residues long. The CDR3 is CASSLSGAMGETQYF. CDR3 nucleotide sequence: TGTGCCAGCAGCTTATCAGGGGCAATGGGAGAGACCCAGTACTTC. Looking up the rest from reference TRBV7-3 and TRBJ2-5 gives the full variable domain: GAGVSQTPSNKVTEKGKYVELRCDPISGHTALYWYRQSLGQGPEFLIYFQGTGAADDSGLPNDRFFAVRPEGSVSTLKIQRTERGDSAVYLCASSLSGAMGETQYFGPGTRLLVL.

This CDR3 reads CASSREEGWNTEAFF. In DNA, the CDR3 is TGTGCCAGCAGCCGGGAGGAGGGGTGGAACACTGAAGCTTTCTTT. V is TRBV5-6 and J is TRBJ1-1, with D possibly TRBD1 on 5 matching bases. V lost 4 bases, J lost 1 base, and 14 bases lay in between. CDR3 length: 15 residues. CDR1 is SGHDT and CDR2 is YYEEEE in the germline V gene.

The CDR3 reads CAWSVRGPETQYF. Written as DNA, the CDR3 is TGTGCCTGGAGTGTGCGGGGTCCAGAGACCCAGTACTTC. The chain employs TRBV30 and TRBJ2-5; the D gene is possibly TRBD2 (6 bases). V lost 0 bases, J lost 4 bases, and 9 bases lay in between. Germline CDR1 is GTSNPN and CDR2 is SVGIG (reference sequence). This CDR3 spans 13 amino acids.

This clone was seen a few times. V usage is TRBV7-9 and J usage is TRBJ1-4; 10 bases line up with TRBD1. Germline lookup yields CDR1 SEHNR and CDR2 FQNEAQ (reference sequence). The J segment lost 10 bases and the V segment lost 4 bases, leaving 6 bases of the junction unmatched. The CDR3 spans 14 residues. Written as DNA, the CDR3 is TGTGCCAGCAGCTCCGGGACAGGGGATCTAAAACTGTTTTTT. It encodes CASSSGTGDLKLFF.

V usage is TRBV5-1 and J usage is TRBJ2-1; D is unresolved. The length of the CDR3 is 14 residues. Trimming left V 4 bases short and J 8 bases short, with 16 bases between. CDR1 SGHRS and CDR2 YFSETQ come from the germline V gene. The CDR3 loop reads CASSPGLPVDEQFF. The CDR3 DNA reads TGCGCCAGCAGCCCTGGCTTACCCGTCGATGAGCAGTTCTTC.

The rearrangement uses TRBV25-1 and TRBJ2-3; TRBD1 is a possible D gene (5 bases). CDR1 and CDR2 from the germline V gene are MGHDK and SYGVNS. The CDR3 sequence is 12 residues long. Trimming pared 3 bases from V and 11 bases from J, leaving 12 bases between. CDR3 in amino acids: CASSEAQGKQYF. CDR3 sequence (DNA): TGTGCCAGCAGTGAGGCGCAGGGAAAGCAGTATTTT.